This TCR beta chain was sequenced during a study of T-cell memory formation after mild COVID-19. Background on the study: TCR clustering was largely donor specific.

V shed 7 bases, J shed 5 bases, and the junction held 5 bases outside the gene matches. Germline-derived CDR1 and CDR2 are SNHLY and FYNNEI. The CDR3 runs to 13 residues. A note on this clonotype: The antigen is unknown.

General study results and limits: What remained unconfirmed was the SARS-CoV-2 specificity of second-wave clones peaking on day 37. Contracting CD8+ clones were enriched in EMRA, CD4+ mainly in CM and EM. A subset of responding clones appeared in pre-infection memory, suggesting cross-reactive memory joined.

TCRdb processed the 5' RACE reads anew with MiXCR; each CDR3 protein has one entry. This sample has 450,000 or so distinct CDR3 sequences, with roughly 25% found just once. The TCR was taken from an adult woman who had mild COVID-19 (a few samples of this study predate the infection). Cell type and time point are not known. V and J are TRBV2 and TRBJ1-1, with 9 positions matching TRBD1. The material sequenced was PBMCs or a T cell subset sorted from them (not recorded which). The CDR3 nucleotides are TGTGCCAGCAATTACAGGGGGCAAACTGAAGCTTTCTTT. It translates to CASNYRGQTEAFF.